Sequencing of this TCR beta chain was carried out in a study of blood T cell repertoires in COVID-19. In the study's own analysis: Amplification of reference gene primers was used by the study to estimate nucleated cell counts. TCRdb's table, derived via immunoSEQ multiplex PCR, lists solely in-frame clones and lacks some. D and trimming were read from the DNA, whereas the V and J calls and clone size are those reported in that table. The table includes 95,000 to 150,000 clones, 75% to 90% detected once. Unmatched junction bases numbered 9, after V lost 4 bases and J lost 14 bases. This CDR3 is built from 13 residues. CDR1 and CDR2 from the germline V gene are SGDLS and YYNGEE.

Source material: peripheral blood. This clonotype was sampled from a man in his 70s with active or convalescent COVID-19. This chain uses TRBV9 with TRBJ2-1, with TRBD2 identical over 10 bases. As DNA, the CDR3 is TGTGCCAGCAGCCCCGGGACTAGCGAGTGGGAGTTCTTC. It is translated as CASSPGTSEWEFF.